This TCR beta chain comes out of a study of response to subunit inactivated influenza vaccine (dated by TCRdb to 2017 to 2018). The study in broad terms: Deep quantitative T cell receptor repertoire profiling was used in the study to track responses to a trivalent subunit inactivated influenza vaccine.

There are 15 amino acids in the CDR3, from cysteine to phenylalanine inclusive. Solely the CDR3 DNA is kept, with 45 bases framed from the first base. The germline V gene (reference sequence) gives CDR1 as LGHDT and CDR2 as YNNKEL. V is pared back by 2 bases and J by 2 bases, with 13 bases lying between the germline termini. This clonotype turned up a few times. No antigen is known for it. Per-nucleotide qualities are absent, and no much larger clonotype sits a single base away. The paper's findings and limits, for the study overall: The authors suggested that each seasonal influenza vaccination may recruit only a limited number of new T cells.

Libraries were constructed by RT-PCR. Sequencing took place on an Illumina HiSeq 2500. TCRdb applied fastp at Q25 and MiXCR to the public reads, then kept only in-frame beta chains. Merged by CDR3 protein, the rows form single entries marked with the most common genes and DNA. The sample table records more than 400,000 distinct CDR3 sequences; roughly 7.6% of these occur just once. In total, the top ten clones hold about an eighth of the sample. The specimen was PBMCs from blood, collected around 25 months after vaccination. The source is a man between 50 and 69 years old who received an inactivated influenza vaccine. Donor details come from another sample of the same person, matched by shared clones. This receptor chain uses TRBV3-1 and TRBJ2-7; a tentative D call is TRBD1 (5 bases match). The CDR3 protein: CASSQRRQSAYEQYF. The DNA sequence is TGTGCCAGCAGCCAACGGAGACAGTCGGCCTACGAGCAGTACTTC.